This TCR beta chain was retrieved from a study of T cells expressing NK-cell markers. The wider study: It was sorted CD3+CD56-NKG2C+, CD3+CD56+NKG2C- and CD3+CD56+NKG2C+ T cells that provided the TCR beta repertoires. Seven sequenced donors out of eight were HCMV-seropositive, one seronegative. Notes on the study in general: The contribution of dominant NKG2C+ clonotypes to CD8+ T cells in five to seven donors was roughly 1.0-8%. It is unclear if expanded NKG2C-expressing clones target HCMV antigens.

With regard to this clonotype: What it recognizes is unknown.

For each CDR3 protein, TCRdb gives one entry from its re-call of the 5' RACE reads, without DNA. Its listing shows about 460,000 distinct CDR3 sequences. This CDR3 spans 14 amino acids. Germline CDR1 DFQATT, CDR2 SNEGSKA (reference sequence). The sequence came from a woman in her forties or fifties in good health. The rearrangement joins TRBV20-1 to TRBJ1-5; there is no DNA to check the TCRdb D call of TRBD1. Sample: blood T cells: a sorted CD56 or NKG2C T cell subset, CD4+ or CD8+ T cells, or bulk PBMC T cells (not recorded which). The CDR3: CSAIKGAGNQPQHF.